These 26 T cell receptor beta chains came from one sample sequenced in a study of blood T cell repertoires in COVID-19. Profiled with immunoSEQ multiplex PCR; TCRdb holds only in-frame clones, not every one. The table includes a few hundred thousand clones, roughly 89% detected once. The sample taken for sequencing was PBMCs or T cells enriched from blood (not recorded which). The receptors shown here come from a woman aged 18-35 years with acute COVID-19.

The chain uses TRBV30 and TRBJ1-4, with D uncertain. CDR1 is GTSNPN and CDR2 is SVGIG in the germline V gene (reference sequence). The CDR3 runs 15 residues. V was trimmed by 0 bases and J by 1 base, leaving 9 bases between them. The CDR3 spells CAWSVRGKTNEKLFF. The CDR3 nucleotides read TGTGCCTGGAGTGTACGGGGAAAAACTAATGAAAAACTGTTTTTT.

Here the CDR3 reads CASSEVMIRGGTARSSYNEQFF. The CDR3 coding sequence is TGCGCCAGCAGTGAGGTCATGATCCGCGGAGGGACGGCTAGGAGCTCCTACAATGAGCAGTTCTTC. The chain carries TRBV10-2 and TRBJ2-1; D perhaps matches TRBD2 (6 bases). The germline gives CDR1 WSHSY, CDR2 SAAADI. The V and J ends lost 2 bases and 0 bases respectively, with 29 bases between them. CDR3 length equals 22 residues.

The chain has TRBV6-2 or TRBV6-3 and TRBJ2-7; possible D gene TRBD2, 6 bases. The germline V and J ends were trimmed by 0 bases and 0 bases, with 18 bases remaining between them. The length of the CDR3 is 18 residues. Germline V gene data show CDR1 as MNHEY and CDR2 as SVGEGT. CDR3 nucleotide sequence: TGTGCCAGCAGTTACTCTTCCGAGGGACTTTCCACCTCCTACGAGCAGTACTTC. It translates to CASSYSSEGLSTSYEQYF.

The chain is built from TRBV19 and TRBJ1-5, with 7 bases lining up with TRBD1. With V trimmed by 3 bases and J by 6 bases, 11 bases remained unmatched. This CDR3 has 16 residues. In germline, CDR1 is LNHDA, CDR2 SQIVND (reference sequence). This CDR3 is CASSIPPRQGVQPQHF. CDR3 coding DNA: TGTGCCAGTAGTATCCCCCCCCGGCAGGGGGTTCAGCCCCAGCATTTT.

The genes are TRBV30 and TRBJ1-3; TRBD1 agrees at 10 bases. The CDR3 runs to 15 residues. Germline V gene sequence: CDR1 GTSNPN, CDR2 SVGIG (reference sequence). Germline trimming cut 2 bases from V and 2 bases from J; bases unmatched to any gene: 3. In DNA, the CDR3 is TGTGCCTGGAGTACAGGACAGGGGGCTGGAAACACCATATATTTT. This sequence encodes CAWSTGQGAGNTIYF.

In DNA form, the CDR3 reads TGTGCCAGCAGCGTAGAAGTGGTCCAGGAAAAACTGTTTTTT. Its translation is CASSVEVVQEKLFF. The rearrangement joins TRBV9 to TRBJ1-4, with D hard to call. The V gene lost 0 bases and the J gene lost 8 bases, with 11 bases spanning the gap. The CDR3 length is 14 residues. The germline CDR1 and CDR2 sequences are SGDLS and YYNGEE.

The chain employs TRBV7-9 and TRBJ2-3; no clear D. The CDR3 sequence is 14 residues long. Germline V gene data show CDR1 as SEHNR and CDR2 as FQNEAQ (reference sequence). V lost 3 bases, J lost 2 bases, and 9 bases lay in between. The CDR3 protein is CASSLSATTDTQYF. DNA for the CDR3: TGTGCCAGCAGCTTGAGCGCCACCACAGATACGCAGTATTTT.

V is TRBV27 and J is TRBJ1-1, with 11 nucleotides matching TRBD1. The CDR3 loop spans 13 amino acids. V was pared by 7 bases and J by 8 bases, with 6 bases of the junction left unmatched. Germline loops: CDR1 MNHEY, CDR2 SMNVEV (reference sequence). The DNA for the CDR3 is TGTGCCAGCACTCTTCGGACAGGGGGCGAAGCTTTCTTT. This encodes CASTLRTGGEAFF.

The gene calls are TRBV7-2 and TRBJ1-1, with a possible D match to TRBD1 (5 bases). With 4 bases removed from V and 1 base from J, the gap between germline ends came to 13 bases. The CDR3 has 15 residues. CDR1 is SGHTA and CDR2 is FQGNSA in the germline V gene. The CDR3 DNA follows: TGTGCCAGCAGCTATGATGGACACCGGAACACTGAAGCTTTCTTT. Protein: CASSYDGHRNTEAFF.

The chain recombines TRBV5-6 with TRBJ1-5; 9 bases line up with TRBD1. The V gene end was trimmed by 4 bases and the J gene end by 2 bases; junction bases not matched to a gene: 7. The CDR3 loop spans 16 amino acids. Germline assignment: CDR1 SGHDT and CDR2 YYEEEE. The CDR3 loop reads CASSMGTGMGNQPQHF. The CDR3 DNA follows: TGTGCCAGCAGCATGGGGACAGGGATGGGCAATCAGCCCCAGCATTTT.

This chain links TRBV6-5 with TRBJ1-2; 10 nucleotides agree with TRBD1. The CDR3 is 15 residues long. The V gene end was trimmed by 0 bases and the J gene end by 4 bases; junction bases not matched to a gene: 2. Germline-derived CDR1 and CDR2 are MNHEY and SVGAGI. Here the CDR3 DNA reads TGTGCCAGCAGTTACTCGGACAGGGGGGTCTATGGCTACACCTTC. Translating it yields CASSYSDRGVYGYTF.

The table lists this clone with a count of one. The rearrangement uses TRBV6-5 and TRBJ1-2; D may be TRBD1 (5 bases). The CDR3 sequence is 14 residues long. The V end was cut by 2 bases, the J end by 8 bases, with 15 bases between. Looked up from germline, CDR1 is MNHEY and CDR2 is SVGAGI. The DNA for the CDR3 is TGTGCCAGCAGTTACGGGGCCACCTGGCGGGGCTACACCTTC. As protein: CASSYGATWRGYTF.

The chain joins TRBV28 to TRBJ1-5; TRBD1 matches 10 bases. V lost 6 bases and J lost 6; bases outside the gene matches: 11. The CDR3 extends over 16 amino acids. CDR1 and CDR2 (germline): MDHEN, SYDVKM. CDR3 bases: TGTGCCAGCAGCGCCACGTCCGGGACAGGGGCTCAGCCCCAGCATTTT. Amino acid sequence: CASSATSGTGAQPQHF. Full variable domain (outside the CDR3, taken from reference TRBV28 and TRBJ1-5): DVKVTQSSRYLVKRTGEKVFLECVQDMDHENMFWYRQDPGLGLRLIYFSYDVKMKEKGDIPEGYSVSREKKERFSLILESASTNQTSMYLCASSATSGTGAQPQHFGDGTRLSIL.

The rearrangement links TRBV7-9 to TRBJ2-7, with 7 bases lining up with TRBD1. The germline gives CDR1 SEHNR, CDR2 FQNEAQ (reference sequence). J gave up 4 bases and V 2 bases, and 8 bases lay outside the gene matches. The CDR3 length is 15 residues. This CDR3 reads CASSLSRTGNYEQYF. The DNA of the CDR3 is TGTGCCAGCAGCTTATCCCGGACAGGAAATTACGAGCAGTACTTC.

The V gene is TRBV7-9, the J gene TRBJ2-5; TRBD2 agrees at 12 bases. J gave up 2 bases and V 4 bases, and 11 bases lay outside the gene matches. Germline CDR1 SEHNR, CDR2 FQNEAQ (reference sequence). There are 18 residues in the CDR3. CDR3 sequence (DNA): TGTGCCAGCAGCTCCCCGAGGACTAGCGGGACCAATCAAGAGACCCAGTACTTC. Residues: CASSSPRTSGTNQETQYF.

The rearrangement joins TRBV28 to TRBJ1-6, with 9 nucleotides matching TRBD1. The germline V gene encodes CDR1 MDHEN and CDR2 SYDVKM. The J segment lost 4 bases and the V segment lost 4 bases, leaving 8 bases of the junction unmatched. The CDR3 is 17 residues long. In DNA, the CDR3 is TGTGCCAGCAGTTCCCCCACAGGGGGCGTTTATAATTCACCCCTCCACTTT. Translating gives CASSSPTGGVYNSPLHF.

The J gene is TRBJ2-2, the V gene TRBV19; weak D call: TRBD2 (5 bases). This CDR3 spans 15 amino acids. V dropped 4 bases and J dropped 3 bases, with 12 bases sitting between them. Germline V CDR1 and CDR2: LNHDA, SQIVND (reference sequence). This chain's CDR3 is CASSKQGRDTGELFF. The CDR3 nucleotides are TGTGCCAGTAGTAAACAAGGGCGGGACACCGGGGAGCTGTTTTTT.

This sequence joins TRBV5-4 and TRBJ2-3; 7 bases are a match to TRBD2. Germline lookup yields CDR1 SGHNT and CDR2 YYREEE (reference sequence). The CDR3 sequence is 14 residues long. Trimming cost V 0 bases and J 5 bases; bases outside gene matches: 3. The DNA for the CDR3 is TGTGCCAGCAGCTTGGGACTAGCTGGAGATACGCAGTATTTT. Amino acids: CASSLGLAGDTQYF.

This chain links TRBV27 with TRBJ1-6, with 8 bases lining up with TRBD1. V trimming: 4 bases; J trimming: 7 bases; junction bases outside the gene matches: 9. The germline gives CDR1 MNHEY, CDR2 SMNVEV (reference sequence). CDR3 length equals 16 residues. CDR3 sequence (DNA): TGTGCCAGCAGTTCCCCCGGACAGGGCCTCAATTCACCCCTCCACTTT. This translates into CASSSPGQGLNSPLHF.

The chain couples TRBV5-6 to TRBJ2-5, with D unclear. The V end was cut by 0 bases, the J end by 1 base, with 16 bases between. This CDR3 is built from 17 residues. Germline CDR1 is SGHDT and CDR2 is YYEEEE. The CDR3 DNA sequence: TGTGCCAGCAGCTTGGGACGGGTCGGCGGCCCCCAAGAGACCCAGTACTTC. Its translation is CASSLGRVGGPQETQYF.

CDR3 DNA sequence: TGTGCCAGTAGTATGGGGACAGACTATCAGCCCCAGCATTTT. Its protein product is CASSMGTDYQPQHF. The V call is TRBV19, the J call TRBJ1-5; 7 bases fit TRBD1. The V gene's germline CDR1 is LNHDA and CDR2 SQIVND (reference sequence). V dropped 3 bases and J dropped 5; count of bases not matched to a gene: 4. The CDR3 has 14 amino acids.

The V and J genes are TRBV4-1 and TRBJ2-3, with 7 bases fitting TRBD2. The germline V gene has CDR1 MGHRA and CDR2 YSYEKL. The trim removed 0 bases at V and 1 base at J, leaving 4 bases unmatched. This CDR3 has 16 residues. The CDR3 DNA is TGCGCCAGCAGCCAAGAAATCCTAGCGGGCACAGATACGCAGTATTTT. Translating it yields CASSQEILAGTDTQYF.

This sequence joins TRBV10-1 and TRBJ1-1, with D perhaps matching TRBD1 (6 bases). The CDR3 extends over 14 amino acids. Germline values: CDR1 WNHNN, CDR2 SYGVQD (reference sequence). Trimming cost V 5 bases and J 1 base, with 11 bases left between them. In DNA form, the CDR3 reads TGCGCCAGCAGTTCCGGGACACCGAACACTGAAGCTTTCTTT. Translating it yields CASSSGTPNTEAFF.

V and J are TRBV6-1 and TRBJ2-3; 9 nucleotides agree with TRBD2. Germline assignment: CDR1 MNHNS and CDR2 SASEGT. V gave up 0 bases and J gave up 4 bases; unmatched junction bases: 8. CDR3 length equals 17 residues. The CDR3 DNA reads as TGTGCCAGCAGTGAAGCGTTCGGCGGGAGGGCGGCAGATACGCAGTATTTT. As protein: CASSEAFGGRAADTQYF.

This chain connects TRBV4-2 to TRBJ2-7; D possibly corresponds to TRBD2 (6 bases). The germline gives CDR1 LGHNA, CDR2 YNFKEQ. With 2 bases removed from V and 3 bases from J, the gap between germline ends came to 14 bases. The CDR3 loop spans 15 amino acids. The CDR3 nucleotides are TGTGCCAGCAGCCAACGACTAGAGGTGGGCTACGAGCAGTACTTC. It codes for CASSQRLEVGYEQYF.

This clone showed up just once. The V call is TRBV30, the J call TRBJ2-7; 8 bases are shared with TRBD1. This CDR3 has 14 residues. V was pared by 3 bases and J by 3 bases, with 7 bases of the junction left unmatched. From germline, CDR1 is GTSNPN and CDR2 SVGIG (reference sequence). The CDR3 DNA reads TGTGCCTGGAGGAACAGGGGGGCCGGCTACGAGCAGTACTTC. Protein product: CAWRNRGAGYEQYF.